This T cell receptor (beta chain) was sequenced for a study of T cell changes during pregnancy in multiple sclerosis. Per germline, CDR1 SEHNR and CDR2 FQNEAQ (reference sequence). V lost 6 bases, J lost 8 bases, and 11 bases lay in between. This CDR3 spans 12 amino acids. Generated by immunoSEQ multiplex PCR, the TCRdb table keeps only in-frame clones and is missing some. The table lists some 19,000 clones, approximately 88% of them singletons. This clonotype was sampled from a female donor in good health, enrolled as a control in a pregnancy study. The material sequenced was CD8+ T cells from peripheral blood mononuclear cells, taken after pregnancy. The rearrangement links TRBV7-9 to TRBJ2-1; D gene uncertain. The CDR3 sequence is CASSRDIYEQFF. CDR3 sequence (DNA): TGTGCCAGCAGTAGAGACATCTATGAGCAGTTCTTC.